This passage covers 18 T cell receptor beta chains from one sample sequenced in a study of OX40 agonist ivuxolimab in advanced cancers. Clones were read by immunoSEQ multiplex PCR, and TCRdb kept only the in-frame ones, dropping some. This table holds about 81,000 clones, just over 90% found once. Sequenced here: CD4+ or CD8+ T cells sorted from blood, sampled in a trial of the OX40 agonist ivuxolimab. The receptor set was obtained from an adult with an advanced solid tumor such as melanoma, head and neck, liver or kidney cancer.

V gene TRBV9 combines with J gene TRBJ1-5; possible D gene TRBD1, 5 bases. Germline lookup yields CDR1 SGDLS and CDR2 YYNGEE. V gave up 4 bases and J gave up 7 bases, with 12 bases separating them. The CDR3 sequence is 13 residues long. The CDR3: CASSSIGEQPQHF. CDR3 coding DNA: TGTGCCAGCAGCTCCATAGGGGAACAGCCCCAGCATTTT.

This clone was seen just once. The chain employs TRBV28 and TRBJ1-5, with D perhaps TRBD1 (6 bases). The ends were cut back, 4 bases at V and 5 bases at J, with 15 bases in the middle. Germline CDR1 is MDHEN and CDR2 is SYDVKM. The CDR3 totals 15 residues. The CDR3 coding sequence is TGTGCCAGCAGTTGGATTAGACAGGAAGATCAGCCCCAGCATTTT. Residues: CASSWIRQEDQPQHF.

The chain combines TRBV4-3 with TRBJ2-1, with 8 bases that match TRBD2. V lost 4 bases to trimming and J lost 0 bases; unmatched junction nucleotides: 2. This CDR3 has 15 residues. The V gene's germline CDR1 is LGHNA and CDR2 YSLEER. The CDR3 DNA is TGCGCCAGCAGCCCAGGGACTAGCTCCTACAATGAGCAGTTCTTC. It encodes CASSPGTSSYNEQFF.

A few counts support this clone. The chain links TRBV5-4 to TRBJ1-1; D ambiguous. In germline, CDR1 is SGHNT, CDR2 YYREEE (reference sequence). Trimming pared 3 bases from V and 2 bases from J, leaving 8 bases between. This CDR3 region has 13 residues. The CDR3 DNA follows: TGTGCCAGCAGCTCCGAATCCAACACTGAAGCTTTCTTT. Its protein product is CASSSESNTEAFF.

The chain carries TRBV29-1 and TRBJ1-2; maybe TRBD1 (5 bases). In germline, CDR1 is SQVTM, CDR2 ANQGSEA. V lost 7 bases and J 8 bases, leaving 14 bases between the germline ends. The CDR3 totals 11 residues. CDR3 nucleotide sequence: TGCAGCGGGGCGGCAGGGCGCGGCTACACCTTC. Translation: CSGAAGRGYTF.

Written as DNA, the CDR3 is TGTGCCAGCAGCTTAACCCTCTTTAGCGGGGGCCACACAGATACGCAGTATTTT. Translating gives CASSLTLFSGGHTDTQYF. The chain is built from TRBV7-2 and TRBJ2-3; 9 bases align to TRBD2. Germline loops: CDR1 SGHTA, CDR2 FQGNSA. This CDR3 region has 18 residues. Trimming cost V 2 bases and J 2 bases; bases outside gene matches: 11.

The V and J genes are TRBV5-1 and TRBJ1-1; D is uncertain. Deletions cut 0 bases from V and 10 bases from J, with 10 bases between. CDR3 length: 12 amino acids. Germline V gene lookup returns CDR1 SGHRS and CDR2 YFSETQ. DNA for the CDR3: TGCGCCAGCAGCTTGGCCGGGGTAGCAGCTTTCTTT. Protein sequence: CASSLAGVAAFF. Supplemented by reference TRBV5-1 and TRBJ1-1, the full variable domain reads KAGVTQTPRYLIKTRGQQVTLSCSPISGHRSVSWYQQTPGQGLQFLFEYFSETQRNKGNFPGRFSGRQFSNSRSEMNVSTLELGDSALYLCASSLAGVAAFFGQGTRLTVV.

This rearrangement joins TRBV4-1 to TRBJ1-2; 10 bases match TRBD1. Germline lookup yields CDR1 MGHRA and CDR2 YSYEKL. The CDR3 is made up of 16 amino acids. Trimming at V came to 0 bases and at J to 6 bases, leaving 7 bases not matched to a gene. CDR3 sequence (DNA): TGCGCCAGCAGCCAAGATCGGAGCGGGACAGGGGATGGCTACACCTTC. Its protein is CASSQDRSGTGDGYTF.

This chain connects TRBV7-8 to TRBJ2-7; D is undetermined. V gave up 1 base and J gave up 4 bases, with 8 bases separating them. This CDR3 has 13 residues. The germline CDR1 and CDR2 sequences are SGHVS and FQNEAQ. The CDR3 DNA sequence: TGTGCCAGCAGCTTAGAGGCAGCTTACGAGCAGTACTTC. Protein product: CASSLEAAYEQYF.

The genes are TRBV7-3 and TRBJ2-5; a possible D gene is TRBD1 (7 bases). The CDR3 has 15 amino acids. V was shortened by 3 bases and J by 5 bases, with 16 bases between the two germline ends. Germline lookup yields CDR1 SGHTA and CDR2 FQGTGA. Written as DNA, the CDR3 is TGTGCCAGCAGCTTTACAATGACAGGGAGGGAGACCCAGTACTTC. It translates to CASSFTMTGRETQYF.

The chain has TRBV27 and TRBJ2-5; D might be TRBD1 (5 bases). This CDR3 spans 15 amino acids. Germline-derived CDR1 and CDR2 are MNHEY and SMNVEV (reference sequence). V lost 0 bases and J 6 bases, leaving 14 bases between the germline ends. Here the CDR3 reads CASSLSIQAVKTQYF. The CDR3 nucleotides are TGTGCCAGCAGTTTATCGATACAGGCCGTTAAGACCCAGTACTTC.

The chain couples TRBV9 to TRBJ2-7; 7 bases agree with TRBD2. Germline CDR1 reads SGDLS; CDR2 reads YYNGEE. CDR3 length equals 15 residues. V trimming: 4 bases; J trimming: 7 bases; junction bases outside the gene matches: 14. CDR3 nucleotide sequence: TGTGCCAGCAGCTACGGAATAGCGGGCTTAGGGGAGCAGTACTTC. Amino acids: CASSYGIAGLGEQYF.

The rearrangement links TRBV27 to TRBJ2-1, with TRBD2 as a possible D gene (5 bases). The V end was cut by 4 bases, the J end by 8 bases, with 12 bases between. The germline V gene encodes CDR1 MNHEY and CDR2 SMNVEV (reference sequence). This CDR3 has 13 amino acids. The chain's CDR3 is CASSSAGPHEQFF. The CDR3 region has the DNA TGTGCCAGCAGTTCCGCGGGTCCCCATGAGCAGTTCTTC.

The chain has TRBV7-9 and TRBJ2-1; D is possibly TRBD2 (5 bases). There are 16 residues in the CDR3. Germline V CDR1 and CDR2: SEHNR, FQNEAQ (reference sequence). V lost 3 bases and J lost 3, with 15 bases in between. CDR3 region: CASSFVVAGVYNEQFF. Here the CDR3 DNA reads TGTGCCAGCAGCTTCGTCGTAGCCGGGGTCTACAATGAGCAGTTCTTC.

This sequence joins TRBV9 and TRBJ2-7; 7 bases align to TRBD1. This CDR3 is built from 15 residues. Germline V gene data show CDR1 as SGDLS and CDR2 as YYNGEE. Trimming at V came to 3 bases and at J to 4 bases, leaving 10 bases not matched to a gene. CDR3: CASSASGGPNYEQYF. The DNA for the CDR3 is TGTGCCAGCAGCGCCTCAGGGGGACCTAATTACGAGCAGTACTTC.

This CDR3 reads CASSQGGPGRPSGRGNEQYF. The CDR3 DNA reads as TGCGCCAGCAGCCAAGGGGGACCTGGGAGGCCTAGCGGGAGGGGTAACGAGCAGTACTTC. The V gene is TRBV4-3, the J gene TRBJ2-7; 12 bases map to TRBD2. CDR1 and CDR2 (germline): LGHNA, YSLEER. V lost 1 base to trimming and J lost 5 bases; unmatched junction nucleotides: 18. CDR3 length equals 20 residues.

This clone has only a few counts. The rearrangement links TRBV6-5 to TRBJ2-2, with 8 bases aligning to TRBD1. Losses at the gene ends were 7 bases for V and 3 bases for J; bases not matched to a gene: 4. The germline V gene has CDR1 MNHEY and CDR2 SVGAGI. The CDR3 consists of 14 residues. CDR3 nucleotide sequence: TGTGCCAGCACAGGACAGGGCGACACCGGGGAGCTGTTTTTT. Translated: CASTGQGDTGELFF.

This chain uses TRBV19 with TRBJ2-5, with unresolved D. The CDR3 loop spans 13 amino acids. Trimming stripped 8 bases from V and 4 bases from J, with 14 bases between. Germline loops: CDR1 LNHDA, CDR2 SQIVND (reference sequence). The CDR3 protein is CASSPSLLETQYF. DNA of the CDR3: TGTGCCAGTTCCCCCAGTCTATTAGAGACCCAGTACTTC.